Following are 32 T cell receptor beta chains from one sample sequenced in a study of blood T cells in healthy people across ages. A second about 7 to 12 cycle PCR used barcoded and J-beta primers. Using its own MiXCR run on the 5' RACE reads, TCRdb lists one record per CDR3 protein. Seen here are around 690,000 distinct CDR3 sequences, about 54% observed once, and the top ten hold 35% to 40%. The sequenced sample consisted of blood. These receptors were obtained from a man aged 55 to 70 in good health.

The CDR3 loop reads CASSDRDPNQPQHF. CDR3 DNA: TGTGCCAGCAGTGACAGGGACCCTAATCAGCCCCAGCATTTT. The V and J genes are TRBV6-6 and TRBJ1-5; 7 bases map to TRBD1. Germline-derived CDR1 and CDR2 are MNHNY and SVGAGI (reference sequence). The length of the CDR3 is 14 residues. After removal of 5 bases from V and 4 bases from J, the junction contained 5 bases not matched to a gene.

A few counts support this clonotype. This rearrangement joins TRBV20-1 to TRBJ2-1; 10 bases are a match to TRBD1. CDR1 and CDR2 (germline): DFQATT, SNEGSKA (reference sequence). After removal of 3 bases from V and 7 bases from J, the junction contained 6 bases not matched to a gene. The CDR3 runs 14 residues. CDR3 residues: CSARTTGGWNEQFF. CDR3 nucleotide sequence: TGCAGTGCTAGGACGACAGGGGGCTGGAATGAGCAGTTCTTC.

This rearrangement joins TRBV20-1 to TRBJ1-1; unclear D gene. Germline CDR1 is DFQATT and CDR2 is SNEGSKA (reference sequence). Trimming removed 2 bases from V and 7 bases from J, with 8 bases in between. The CDR3 is made up of 11 amino acids. For the CDR3, the DNA is TGCAGTGCTAGATGGGGTTTTGAAGCTTTCTTT. It is translated as CSARWGFEAFF.

This sequence joins TRBV3-1 and TRBJ2-1; the D is unclear. The CDR3 contains 13 residues. Germline CDR1 and CDR2: LGHDT and YNNKEL (reference sequence). V shed 5 bases and J shed 4 bases, with 9 bases lying between them. The CDR3, as DNA: TGTGCCAGCAGCGTCTACTCGTACAATGAGCAGTTCTTC. This translates into CASSVYSYNEQFF.

The V call is TRBV7-2, the J call TRBJ2-5; 11 bases fit TRBD1. This CDR3 has 15 residues. V shed 5 bases, J shed 5 bases, and the junction held 7 bases outside the gene matches. Germline CDR1 SGHTA, CDR2 FQGNSA. The CDR3 loop reads CASSRWTGGEETQYF. CDR3 nucleotides: TGTGCCAGCAGCCGATGGACAGGGGGCGAGGAGACCCAGTACTTC.

The rearrangement joins TRBV4-1 to TRBJ1-2; D is perhaps TRBD1 (6 bases). The ends were cut back, 1 base at V and 8 bases at J, with 11 bases in the middle. CDR1 MGHRA and CDR2 YSYEKL come from the germline V gene. CDR3 length: 13 amino acids. This chain's CDR3 is CASSQGRDKGYTF. The CDR3 bases are TGCGCCAGCAGCCAAGGCCGGGACAAAGGCTACACCTTC.

This clonotype was recorded a few times. The chain uses TRBV21-1 and TRBJ1-6; the table's D gene call, TRBD1, was not cross checked with the DNA. TRBV21-1 is flagged as a pseudogene. The CDR3 has 16 amino acids. This CDR3 reads CASREMRGDRYSPLHF. CDR3 coding DNA: TGTGCCAGCAGGGAAATGAGGGGGGATCGGTATTCACCCCTCCACTTT.

J is TRBJ2-6 and V is TRBV24-1, with unresolved D. The CDR3 spans 18 residues. Germline values: CDR1 KGHDR, CDR2 SFDVKD. The V and J ends lost 4 bases and 0 bases respectively, with 15 bases between them. The CDR3 region is CATSDQRTGYSGANVLTF. The CDR3 DNA is TGTGCCACCAGTGACCAGAGGACGGGCTACTCTGGGGCCAACGTCCTGACTTTC.

This clonotype has just one count. The chain uses TRBV7-2 and TRBJ1-2; D uncertain. The CDR3 contains 10 residues. V lost 5 bases and J 8 bases, leaving 6 bases between the germline ends. CDR1 is SGHTA, CDR2 FQGNSA, per germline. CDR3 coding DNA: TGTGCCAGCAGCCGCCAGGGCTACACCTTC. Protein: CASSRQGYTF.

In its sample, this clonotype was seen a few times. The rearrangement links TRBV4-1 to TRBJ1-2; D remains unclear. The CDR3 totals 14 residues. Per germline, CDR1 MGHRA and CDR2 YSYEKL. V lost 4 bases and J lost 4, with 13 bases in between. The chain's CDR3 is CASSPSGEIYGYTF. The CDR3, as DNA: TGCGCCAGCAGCCCTAGTGGGGAAATCTATGGCTACACCTTC.

This clonotype was counted a few times. The V and J genes are TRBV15 and TRBJ2-5; D uncertain. The V and J ends lost 0 bases and 0 bases respectively, with 8 bases between them. This CDR3 contains 15 residues. The germline gives CDR1 LNHNV, CDR2 YYDKDF (reference sequence). CDR3 region: CATSRDNYNQETQYF. CDR3 coding DNA: TGTGCCACCAGCAGAGATAACTACAACCAAGAGACCCAGTACTTC.

The chain joins TRBV5-1 to TRBJ2-7; 8 positions agree with TRBD2. The CDR3 is made up of 15 amino acids. From germline, CDR1 is SGHRS and CDR2 YFSETQ. After removal of 4 bases from V and 2 bases from J, the junction contained 8 bases not matched to a gene. CDR3 DNA: TGCGCCAGCAGCCAATCTAGCGGGCCCACCTACGAGCAGTACTTC. It codes for CASSQSSGPTYEQYF.

The chain recombines TRBV5-1 with TRBJ1-2; a weak D match, TRBD1 (6 bases). CDR3 length: 16 residues. Germline loops: CDR1 SGHRS, CDR2 YFSETQ. Trimming pared 4 bases from V and 0 bases from J, leaving 16 bases between. The CDR3 loop reads CASSKTGQPANYGYTF. The DNA of the CDR3 is TGCGCCAGCAGCAAGACCGGACAGCCCGCTAACTATGGCTACACCTTC.

V is TRBV7-9 and J is TRBJ1-2; 7 bases map to TRBD1. CDR1 and CDR2 from the germline V gene are SEHNR and FQNEAQ (reference sequence). The CDR3 totals 12 residues. Trimming cost V 1 base and J 10 bases; bases outside gene matches: 3. The CDR3 DNA reads as TGTGCCAGCAGCTTAGAGACAGGGACCTACACCTTC. Protein: CASSLETGTYTF. The entire variable domain, with the rest obtained from reference TRBV7-9 and TRBJ1-2, is as follows: DTGVSQNPRHKITKRGQNVTFRCDPISEHNRLYWYRQTLGQGPEFLTYFQNEAQLEKSRLLSDRFSAERPKGSFSTLEIQRTEQGDSAMYLCASSLETGTYTFGSGTRLTVV.

The V gene is TRBV7-2, the J gene TRBJ2-7, with 7 nucleotides matching TRBD1. The V segment lost 6 bases and the J segment 4 bases; nucleotides outside the gene matches: 6. The CDR3 runs 13 residues. Germline V gene sequence: CDR1 SGHTA, CDR2 FQGNSA. The DNA of the CDR3 is TGTGCCAGCAGGCCACCGGGACAGTACGAGCAGTACTTC. It translates to CASRPPGQYEQYF. Full variable domain (remainder filled in from reference TRBV7-2 and TRBJ2-7): GAGVSQSPSNKVTEKGKDVELRCDPISGHTALYWYRQSLGQGLEFLIYFQGNSAPDKSGLPSDRFSAERTGGSVSTLTIQRTQQEDSAVYLCASRPPGQYEQYFGPGTRLTVT.

This clonotype has a handful of counts. V usage is TRBV27 and J usage is TRBJ1-1, with D hard to call. Germline CDR1 is MNHEY and CDR2 is SMNVEV (reference sequence). The CDR3 consists of 15 residues. Trimming stripped 5 bases from V and 1 base from J, with 14 bases between. CDR3 in DNA: TGTGCCAGCAGTGCCCTGGCCAGCGAGAACACTGAAGCTTTCTTT. This sequence encodes CASSALASENTEAFF.

This clonotype was counted ten times or more. The CDR3 nucleotides read TGCAGCGTTGAAGATCAAAAGACAGCCCTTGGCACTCAGTTCTTC. Protein product: CSVEDQKTALGTQFF. The chain has TRBV29-1 and TRBJ2-1; a weak D match, TRBD1 (5 bases). V lost 0 bases and J 13 bases, leaving 22 bases between the germline ends. This CDR3 comprises 15 residues. Germline CDR1 is SQVTM and CDR2 is ANQGSEA.

The J gene is TRBJ2-3, the V gene TRBV5-1; weak D call: TRBD2 (6 bases). Germline loops: CDR1 SGHRS, CDR2 YFSETQ. Trimming stripped 2 bases from V and 0 bases from J, with 13 bases between. CDR3 length equals 16 residues. CDR3: CASSFSRGASTDTQYF. The CDR3 DNA follows: TGCGCCAGCAGCTTTTCCCGCGGGGCTAGCACAGATACGCAGTATTTT.

This chain joins TRBV7-2 and TRBJ2-7; 11 positions agree with TRBD2. Trimming removed 2 bases from V and 4 bases from J; junction bases left unmatched: 4. The CDR3 length is 15 residues. Germline values: CDR1 SGHTA, CDR2 FQGNSA. Here the CDR3 reads CASSLRASGGYEQYF. The CDR3 DNA reads TGTGCCAGCAGCTTACGGGCTAGCGGGGGGTACGAGCAGTACTTC. Filled out from reference TRBV7-2 and TRBJ2-7, the complete variable domain reads GAGVSQSPSNKVTEKGKDVELRCDPISGHTALYWYRQSLGQGLEFLIYFQGNSAPDKSGLPSDRFSAERTGGSVSTLTIQRTQQEDSAVYLCASSLRASGGYEQYFGPGTRLTVT.

In its sample, this clonotype was seen a few times. The chain couples TRBV5-5 to TRBJ1-5; D remains unclear. The CDR3 has 14 amino acids. V shed 4 bases and J shed 3 bases, with 11 bases lying between them. Germline assignment: CDR1 SGHKS and CDR2 YYEKEE (reference sequence). The CDR3 DNA follows: TGTGCCAGCAGCCCCTCCGGCCTCAATCAGCCCCAGCATTTT. It yields the protein CASSPSGLNQPQHF.

The CDR3 bases are TGTGCCAGCAGGCACCGGGACAGTTCCTACGAGCAGTACTTC. It yields the protein CASRHRDSSYEQYF. The J gene is TRBJ2-7, the V gene TRBV28; TRBD1 agrees at 7 bases. CDR3 length equals 14 residues. After removal of 6 bases from V and 1 base from J, the junction contained 6 bases not matched to a gene. Germline CDR1 MDHEN, CDR2 SYDVKM.

DNA of the CDR3: TGTGCACAGGGGGGAAGGGACACTGAAGCTTTCTTT. This translates into CAQGGRDTEAFF. The chain joins TRBV7-2 to TRBJ1-1; 8 bases are a match to TRBD1. Per germline, CDR1 SGHTA and CDR2 FQGNSA. The CDR3 spans 12 residues. The variable domain in full, with the rest retrieved from reference TRBV7-2 and TRBJ1-1, is GAGVSQSPSNKVTEKGKDVELRCDPISGHTALYWYRQSLGQGLEFLIYFQGNSAPDKSGLPSDRFSAERTGGSVSTLTIQRTQQEDSAVYLCAQGGRDTEAFFGQGTRLTVV.

The chain links TRBV28 to TRBJ2-7; 7 bases line up with TRBD1. Germline loops: CDR1 MDHEN, CDR2 SYDVKM. This CDR3 has 15 residues. J was trimmed by 0 bases and V by 8 bases; bases with no gene match: 10. The CDR3 reads CASLSSGTVSYEQYF. The CDR3 DNA reads TGTGCCAGCCTCTCGTCCGGGACAGTCTCCTACGAGCAGTACTTC.

The V gene is TRBV20-1, the J gene TRBJ1-5; D remains unclear. Germline-derived CDR1 and CDR2 are DFQATT and SNEGSKA (reference sequence). This CDR3 is 14 amino acids long. Trimming took 0 bases from V and 4 from J, leaving 10 bases between them. The CDR3: CSARDRPDNQPQHF. The CDR3 coding sequence is TGCAGTGCTAGAGATCGGCCCGATAATCAGCCCCAGCATTTT.

This chain links TRBV6-5 with TRBJ2-7, with D perhaps being TRBD1 or TRBD2 (6 bases each). Looked up from germline, CDR1 is MNHEY and CDR2 is SVGAGI. V shed 7 bases and J shed 0 bases, with 10 bases lying between them. The CDR3 covers 13 residues. The CDR3 nucleotides read TGTGCCAGCACAGAGGGGGGCTCCTACGAGCAGTACTTC. This gives the protein CASTEGGSYEQYF.

This clonotype was detected only a few times. J is TRBJ2-5 and V is TRBV6-6; 10 bases map to TRBD1. Trimming cost V 0 bases and J 3 bases; bases outside gene matches: 4. The CDR3 has 16 residues. The germline gives CDR1 MNHNY, CDR2 SVGAGI (reference sequence). CDR3 sequence: CASSYSAGTGEETQYF. DNA for the CDR3: TGTGCCAGCAGTTACTCGGCAGGGACAGGGGAAGAGACCCAGTACTTC.

This chain connects TRBV2 to TRBJ1-5, with a weak D call TRBD1 (5 bases). There are 15 residues in the CDR3. V was cut by 2 bases and J by 3 bases, with 11 bases left in between. CDR1 and CDR2 (germline): SNHLY, FYNNEI. The CDR3 reads CASSERDGFNQPQHF. The CDR3 DNA follows: TGTGCCAGCAGTGAACGGGACGGGTTCAATCAGCCCCAGCATTTT.

The rearrangement joins TRBV24-1 to TRBJ2-1; D is tentatively TRBD1 or TRBD2 (5 bases each). There are 14 residues in the CDR3. V was trimmed by 10 bases and J by 9 bases, leaving 21 bases between them. Germline loops: CDR1 KGHDR, CDR2 SFDVKD. The DNA for the CDR3 is TGTGCCACTGGTGATCCCTCTGGGACGGGTGAGCAGTTCTTC. It yields the protein CATGDPSGTGEQFF.

The rearrangement uses TRBV12-5 and TRBJ2-1; 9 nucleotides match TRBD2. The V gene's germline CDR1 is LGHNT and CDR2 FRNRAP. This CDR3 is 15 amino acids long. The V segment lost 0 bases and the J segment 5 bases; nucleotides outside the gene matches: 2. The CDR3 reads CASGLVAGGDNEQFF. CDR3 coding DNA: TGTGCTAGTGGTTTGGTGGCGGGGGGGGACAATGAGCAGTTCTTC.

This clonotype was found a few times. This chain joins TRBV6-1 and TRBJ2-5; D is perhaps TRBD2 (5 bases). The CDR3 has 13 amino acids. Trimming removed 0 bases at V and 11 bases at J, with 13 bases between. The V gene's germline CDR1 is MNHNS and CDR2 SASEGT. In DNA, the CDR3 is TGTGCCAGCAGTGAAGCGCCCTTATGGGAGCAGTACTTC. This translates into CASSEAPLWEQYF.

The chain couples TRBV28 to TRBJ2-7; D possibly uses TRBD1 or TRBD2 (6 bases each). V was trimmed by 3 bases and J by 7 bases, leaving 13 bases between them. Per germline, CDR1 MDHEN and CDR2 SYDVKM. The length of the CDR3 is 13 residues. CDR3 residues: CASSFGGRWEQYF. The CDR3 DNA is TGTGCCAGCAGTTTTGGGGGGCGCTGGGAGCAGTACTTC.

This clonotype was found a few times. The genes are TRBV29-1 and TRBJ2-1; D not resolved. Germline V gene lookup returns CDR1 SQVTM and CDR2 ANQGSEA. Trimming stripped 4 bases from V and 11 bases from J, with 9 bases between. CDR3 length equals 10 residues. The CDR3 loop is CSVGHGKQFF. The CDR3 nucleotides read TGCAGCGTTGGTCACGGCAAGCAGTTCTTC.